This T cell receptor beta chain derives from a study of blood T cell repertoires in COVID-19. Germline CDR1 SQVTM, CDR2 ANQGSEA. The CDR3 runs 14 residues. Trimming left V 0 bases short and J 1 base short, with 9 bases between. Sequenced by immunoSEQ multiplex PCR; TCRdb stores in-frame clones only, minus some. The sample holds roughly 250,000 clones; about nine tenths are singletons and the top ten take about 6.3%. The specimen sequenced was PBMCs or T cells enriched from blood (not recorded which). The chain carries TRBV29-1 and TRBJ2-5; D gene unclear. The sequence was collected from a woman younger than 45 with acute COVID-19. The CDR3 spells CSVEDESSQETQYF. CDR3 nucleotides: TGCAGCGTTGAAGATGAGTCGTCCCAAGAGACCCAGTACTTC.